Here is one T cell receptor beta chain with its context. Its antigen is unidentified. The method was immunoSEQ multiplex PCR; TCRdb's version includes in-frame clones alone and lacks a portion of them. The data contain 110,000 or so clones, around 83% of them singletons. The sample belongs to a study of cytomegalovirus exposure and HLA in healthy donors. Study-wide context: The roughly 120 validation repertoires, a later analysis reported, used the same platform as the roughly 610 first-cohort repertoires.

Whole-study findings and limits: Some public TCRs appeared in many individuals, while most sequences were rare. Investigators reported 150 to 200 TCR beta chains as tied to cytomegalovirus. First-cohort TCR clusters were later found to tend to co-occur in the 120 or so validation repertoires.

V lost 2 bases and J 1 base, leaving 15 bases between the germline ends. The length of the CDR3 is 15 residues. Germline values: CDR1 GTSNPN, CDR2 SVGIG (reference sequence). This chain uses TRBV30 with TRBJ2-7; D may be TRBD2 (6 bases). The sample was PBMCs. The TCR sequence derives from a young woman in good health and CMV-seropositive. The CDR3 spells CAWSRPGVTSYEQYF. CDR3 DNA: TGTGCCTGGAGTCGACCGGGAGTCACATCCTACGAGCAGTACTTC.